The 6 T cell receptor beta chains reported below all come from one sample, sequenced in a study of T-cell reconstitution after alpha-beta-depleted transplantation in children. Preparation of the TCRbeta library involved a method that used unique molecular identifiers. From the PCR reads, TCRdb called clonotypes with MiXCR, one entry per CDR3 protein. The sample has some 290,000 distinct CDR3 sequences; about a tenth are singletons. The material sequenced was PBMCs from the stem cell graft donor, taken from the stem cell graft. Every receptor here comes from a human donor who donated a stem cell graft to a child with SCID.

This clonotype has only a few counts. The rearrangement links TRBV4-2 to TRBJ1-2, with no clear D. This CDR3 comprises 13 residues. The V gene lost 1 base and the J gene lost 8 bases, with 11 bases spanning the gap. CDR1 LGHNA and CDR2 YNFKEQ come from the germline V gene. CDR3 amino acids: CASSQGQLDGYTF. In DNA, the CDR3 is TGTGCCAGCAGCCAAGGGCAACTTGACGGCTACACCTTC.

This clonotype has just a few counts. The chain employs TRBV7-3 and TRBJ2-1; D remains unclear. Trimming pared 1 base from V and 8 bases from J, leaving 9 bases between. Germline CDR1 SGHTA, CDR2 FQGTGA. CDR3 size: 13 residues. Here the CDR3 reads CASSLISHDEQFF. CDR3 bases: TGTGCCAGCAGCTTAATAAGTCACGATGAGCAGTTCTTC.

V usage is TRBV18 and J usage is TRBJ2-7, with D uncertain. CDR3 size: 15 residues. With 1 base removed from V and 0 bases from J, the gap between germline ends came to 10 bases. Germline-derived CDR1 and CDR2 are KGHSH and LQKENI. CDR3 bases: TGTGCCAGCTCACCACTACACCTTATCTCCTACGAGCAGTACTTC. The encoded protein is CASSPLHLISYEQYF.

This clonotype turned up a few times. This rearrangement joins TRBV12-3 or TRBV12-4 to TRBJ2-7; maybe TRBD2 (7 bases). This CDR3 spans 13 amino acids. The ends were cut back, 3 bases at V and 9 bases at J, with 15 bases in the middle. CDR3 amino acids: CASSFRGAPRQYF. CDR3 DNA sequence: TGTGCCAGCAGTTTCCGGGGGGCCCCACGGCAGTACTTC.

The rearrangement uses TRBV20-1 and TRBJ1-5; the match to TRBD1 covers 7 bases. Germline assignment: CDR1 DFQATT and CDR2 SNEGSKA (reference sequence). Trimming removed 5 bases from V and 1 base from J; junction bases left unmatched: 5. CDR3 size: 14 residues. CDR3: CSAARDSSNQPQHF. In DNA form, the CDR3 reads TGCAGTGCTGCCCGGGACAGCAGCAATCAGCCCCAGCATTTT.

The J gene is TRBJ2-2, the V gene TRBV27; D is perhaps TRBD1 (6 bases). The V gene's germline CDR1 is MNHEY and CDR2 SMNVEV (reference sequence). V was cut by 2 bases and J by 6 bases, with 13 bases left in between. The CDR3 consists of 15 residues. CDR3 in amino acids: CASSLNREIPGELFF. The CDR3 coding sequence is TGTGCCAGCAGTTTAAACAGGGAGATCCCCGGGGAGCTGTTTTTT.